This TCR beta chain emerged from a study of shared clonotypes between healthy human individuals. Findings and limits, study-wide: Limited genetic and exposure-history diversity came from having few donors. Blood alone was sampled, and tissue repertoires likely differ.

Trimming stripped 6 bases from V and 0 bases from J, with 10 bases between. CDR1 and CDR2 (germline): MNHEY, SVGAGI. This CDR3 comprises 14 residues. A remark on this clone: What it binds is unknown.

Here immunoSEQ multiplex PCR was the method, and the copy in TCRdb shows in-frame clones only, minus some. The table lists about 2,500,000 clones, around 94% of them singletons. The gene calls are TRBV6-5 and TRBJ2-3; no clear D. The sequence came from a man aged 18 to 30 in good health. The specimen sequenced was naive CD4+ T cells sorted from blood. The subset here: CD45RA+ positively selected. CDR3 in amino acids: CASRSTTSTDTQYF. The CDR3 DNA reads as TGTGCCAGCAGGTCAACCACTAGCACAGATACGCAGTATTTT.